Listed below are T cell receptor beta chains from one sample, sequenced in a study of blood T cell repertoires in COVID-19. TCRdb's copy holds only in-frame clones and misses some; the assay was immunoSEQ multiplex PCR. Found here are under 150,000 clones, roughly 88% of them singletons; the top ten hold 28%. Material for sequencing was peripheral blood. The receptors were sampled from a human donor in a cohort sampled during active COVID-19. The CDR3 runs from the conserved cysteine through the conserved F or W. Each record gives: clone size, V gene, D gene, J gene, CDR3 protein, CDR3 DNA. A D gene is named only where the DNA matches it firmly. Size is omitted from some rows. Given values are once, few, many or a class for expanded clones.

size: .; V: TRBV5-1; D: .; J: TRBJ2-1; CDR3: CASSQRSSAGHNEQFF; DNA: TGCGCCAGCAGTCAACGGAGCTCGGCGGGGCACAATGAGCAGTTCTTC
size: .; V: TRBV21-1; D: .; J: TRBJ1-2; CDR3: CASSDRDSSCTF; DNA: TGTGCCAGCAGCGACCGGGACTCCTCTTGCACCTTC
size: .; V: TRBV18; D: .; J: TRBJ1-2; CDR3: CASSRQSTVDYGYTF; DNA: TGTGCCAGCTCACGACAGTCCACGGTGGACTATGGCTACACCTTC
size: .; V: TRBV6-4; D: TRBD2; J: TRBJ2-1; CDR3: CASSETSENEQFF; DNA: TGTGCCAGCAGTGAGACTAGCGAGAATGAGCAGTTCTTC
size: .; V: TRBV6-5; D: TRBD1; J: TRBJ1-5; CDR3: CASQFPRQGDQPQHF; DNA: TGTGCCAGCCAGTTTCCTCGACAGGGGGATCAGCCCCAGCATTTT
size: .; V: TRBV10-3; D: TRBD1; J: TRBJ1-2; CDR3: CAISDQTGGYYGYTF; DNA: TGTGCCATCAGTGACCAGACAGGGGGCTATTATGGCTACACCTTC
size: .; V: TRBV12-3/TRBV12-4; D: .; J: TRBJ2-5; CDR3: CASRLQGQETQYF; DNA: TGTGCCAGCAGATTACAGGGCCAAGAGACCCAGTACTTC
size: .; V: TRBV27; D: .; J: TRBJ1-6; CDR3: CASGNDRYYNSPLHF; DNA: TGTGCCAGCGGAAACGACAGGTACTATAATTCACCCCTCCACTTT
size: .; V: TRBV25-1; D: .; J: TRBJ1-1; CDR3: CASSHRVTTEAFF; DNA: TGTGCCAGCAGTCACAGGGTAACCACTGAAGCTTTCTTT
size: .; V: TRBV27; D: TRBD1; J: TRBJ1-6; CDR3: CASRVQGAIYNSPLHF; DNA: TGTGCCAGCAGAGTACAGGGGGCTATCTATAATTCACCCCTCCACTTT
size: .; V: TRBV15; D: .; J: TRBJ2-3; CDR3: CATSSSRSSTDTQYF; DNA: TGTGCCACCAGCAGTTCCCGGTCTAGCACAGATACGCAGTATTTT
size: .; V: TRBV15; D: .; J: TRBJ2-1; CDR3: CATSKVRDEQFF; DNA: TGTGCCACCAGCAAAGTCAGGGATGAGCAGTTCTTC
size: .; V: TRBV6-5; D: TRBD2; J: TRBJ2-1; CDR3: CASTGRRGDPNEQFF; DNA: TGTGCCAGCACTGGTAGGCGGGGGGACCCCAATGAGCAGTTCTTC
size: .; V: TRBV20-1; D: .; J: TRBJ2-1; CDR3: CSVPEQRGFF; DNA: TGCAGTGTCCCGGAGCAGCGAGGGTTCTTC
size: .; V: TRBV30; D: .; J: TRBJ1-1; CDR3: CAWSLFGTEAFF; DNA: TGTGCCTGGAGCCTTTTCGGCACTGAAGCTTTCTTT
size: .; V: TRBV4-2; D: TRBD2; J: TRBJ2-3; CDR3: CASSQGEASGKDTQYF; DNA: TGTGCCAGCAGCCAAGGGGAGGCTAGCGGGAAGGATACGCAGTATTTT
size: .; V: TRBV27; D: .; J: TRBJ2-3; CDR3: CASSANEGSGVDTQYF; DNA: TGTGCCAGCAGTGCAAACGAGGGCAGTGGGGTTGATACGCAGTATTTT
size: .; V: TRBV5-1; D: .; J: TRBJ2-7; CDR3: CASSTTPGHPSYEQYF; DNA: TGCGCCAGCAGCACCACCCCGGGACATCCCTCCTACGAGCAGTACTTC
size: .; V: TRBV5-1; D: TRBD1; J: TRBJ1-4; CDR3: CASSPGGTNEKLFF; DNA: TGCGCCAGCAGCCCAGGGGGCACTAATGAAAAACTGTTTTTT
size: .; V: TRBV7-8; D: .; J: TRBJ1-1; CDR3: CASNQDRNTEAFF; DNA: TGTGCCAGCAACCAGGACAGGAACACTGAAGCTTTCTTT
size: once; V: TRBV5-1; D: .; J: TRBJ1-2; CDR3: CASSLAVGPGYTF; DNA: TGCGCCAGCAGCTTGGCCGTGGGGCCCGGCTACACCTTC
size: .; V: TRBV19; D: .; J: TRBJ1-5; CDR3: CAGGAGASNQPQHF; DNA: TGTGCCGGGGGGGCGGGGGCGAGCAATCAGCCCCAGCATTTT
size: .; V: TRBV18; D: TRBD1; J: TRBJ1-1; CDR3: CASSPPTGIVTEAFF; DNA: TGTGCCAGCTCACCACCGACAGGGATCGTCACTGAAGCTTTCTTT
size: .; V: TRBV6-2/TRBV6-3; D: .; J: TRBJ1-5; CDR3: CASSYVFDGNQPQHF; DNA: TGTGCCAGCAGTTACGTTTTTGACGGGAATCAGCCCCAGCATTTT
size: .; V: TRBV2; D: .; J: TRBJ2-2; CDR3: CSYGGSGNTGELFF; DNA: TGTTCCTACGGTGGTAGCGGGAACACCGGGGAGCTGTTTTTT
size: .; V: TRBV12-3/TRBV12-4; D: .; J: TRBJ2-7; CDR3: CASTKQGAYEQYF; DNA: TGTGCCAGCACCAAACAGGGAGCCTACGAGCAGTACTTC
size: .; V: TRBV7-9; D: .; J: TRBJ2-6; CDR3: CASSLGGVPNVLTF; DNA: TGTGCCAGCAGCTTAGGGGGGGTTCCCAACGTCCTGACTTTC
size: .; V: TRBV7-6; D: .; J: TRBJ2-5; CDR3: CASSLSPGLNQETQYF; DNA: TGTGCCAGCAGCTTAAGTCCAGGGTTAAACCAAGAGACCCAGTACTTC
size: .; V: TRBV7-9; D: .; J: TRBJ1-3; CDR3: CASSLRGPSGNTIYF; DNA: TGTGCCAGCAGCTTAAGGGGCCCGTCTGGAAACACCATATATTTT
size: .; V: TRBV3-1/TRBV3-2; D: .; J: TRBJ2-7; CDR3: CASSLEREQYF; DNA: TGTGCCAGCAGCCTGGAGCGCGAGCAGTACTTC
size: .; V: TRBV30; D: .; J: TRBJ1-1; CDR3: CAWRREGGNTEAFF; DNA: TGTGCCTGGCGGCGGGAGGGAGGGAACACTGAAGCTTTCTTT
size: .; V: TRBV11-2; D: .; J: TRBJ2-7; CDR3: CASSLETGRQYF; DNA: TGTGCCAGCAGCTTAGAGACGGGTCGGCAGTACTTC
size: .; V: TRBV5-1; D: TRBD2; J: TRBJ2-3; CDR3: CASRRTSGATDTQYF; DNA: TGCGCCAGCAGACGGACTAGCGGGGCCACAGATACGCAGTATTTT